These T cell receptor beta chains were read from a single sample in a study of T-cell reconstitution after alpha-beta-depleted transplantation in children. Each CDR3 protein is one row after TCRdb ran MiXCR on the PCR reads. The data show roughly 250,000 distinct CDR3 sequences, with under 9.5% seen just once and approximately 6.3% held by the top ten. The sequenced sample was PBMCs, mostly from graft donor cells, obtained 180 days after TCRalphabeta/CD19-depleted stem cell transplant. These receptors were collected from a male patient aged 10-17 years who had a stem cell transplant for acute lymphoblastic leukemia, so the T cells may come from the graft donor. The CDR3 runs from the conserved cysteine through the conserved F or W. A D gene is named only where the DNA matches it firmly. Some rows mark clone size as missing; the rest say once, few, many or name a class of expanded clone.

size	D	V	J	CDR3	DNA
NA	NA	TRBV18	TRBJ2-2	CASSPIDSTPNGELFF	TGTGCCAGCTCACCCATAGACTCAACCCCGAACGGGGAGCTGTTTTTT
many	NA	TRBV7-9	TRBJ1-4	CASSPQKATNEKLFF	TGTGCCAGCAGCCCACAGAAGGCAACTAATGAAAAACTGTTTTTT
many	TRBD2	TRBV4-2	TRBJ2-7	CASSLGLAGGSHEQYF	TGTGCCAGCAGCCTAGGCCTAGCGGGAGGCAGCCACGAGCAGTACTTC
many	NA	TRBV7-2	TRBJ2-5	CASTPGETQYF	TGTGCCAGCACGCCGGGGGAGACCCAGTACTTC
many	NA	TRBV6-5	TRBJ2-5	CASSYSGGTETQYF	TGTGCCAGCAGTTACTCCGGAGGGACGGAGACCCAGTACTTC
many	NA	TRBV5-4	TRBJ1-1	CASSLKRERVNTEAFF	TGTGCCAGCAGCTTGAAACGGGAAAGGGTGAACACTGAAGCTTTCTTT
many	NA	TRBV5-1	TRBJ2-5	CASMWGRGQETQYF	TGCGCCAGCATGTGGGGACGAGGACAAGAGACCCAGTACTTC
many	NA	TRBV10-3	TRBJ1-5	CAIAREGVNQPQHF	TGTGCCATCGCCCGGGAAGGGGTAAATCAGCCCCAGCATTTT
many	NA	TRBV5-6	TRBJ1-5	CASSSWFISNQPQHF	TGTGCCAGCAGCTCGTGGTTCATTAGCAATCAGCCCCAGCATTTT
few	TRBD1	TRBV12-3/TRBV12-4	TRBJ2-2	CASSYWTGTTGELFF	TGTGCCAGCAGCTATTGGACAGGGACCACCGGGGAGCTGTTTTTT
many	NA	TRBV3-1	TRBJ2-1	CASTLVVGPYETKQFF	TGTGCCAGCACCTTGGTTGTGGGCCCCTATGAGACCAAGCAGTTCTTC
many	NA	TRBV4-3	TRBJ1-1	CASSQDSARGNTEAFF	TGCGCCAGCAGCCAAGATTCGGCCAGGGGGAACACTGAAGCTTTCTTT
many	TRBD1	TRBV19	TRBJ2-7	CASSVAGTGILYEQYF	TGTGCCAGTAGTGTAGCCGGGACAGGGATCCTTTACGAGCAGTACTTC
many	NA	TRBV6-1	TRBJ1-6	CASRESSYNSPLHF	TGTGCCAGCAGGGAGAGCTCCTATAATTCACCCCTCCACTTT